This TCR beta chain was sequenced in a study of siplizumab effects on memory and regulatory T cells. General study findings and limits: A significant reduction in alloreactive sequences traceable to unstimulated CD4+ memory cells was produced by siplizumab. Memory cells seemed less diverse than naive T cells, which seemed major alloresponse contributors. Tracing alloreactive clones into unstimulated subsets worked for only a minor fraction of them.

TCRdb's table, derived via immunoSEQ multiplex PCR, lists solely in-frame clones and lacks some. The table has roughly 100,000 clones, just over 90% seen once. This CDR3 contains 14 residues. Germline values: CDR1 MDHEN, CDR2 SYDVKM. V lost 2 bases and J lost 6, with 11 bases in between. For this clone: The target antigen is unknown.

The chain joins TRBV28 to TRBJ1-5, with D uncertain. Material for sequencing was CD4+ T cells sorted from blood. The TCR was taken from a human donor in good health. CDR3 region: CASSLQGYGQPQHF. The CDR3 region has the DNA TGTGCCAGCAGTTTACAAGGATACGGTCAGCCCCAGCATTTT.